Below, 8 T cell receptor beta chains from the same sample are listed, as sequenced in a study of T cell responses to AZD1222 COVID-19 vaccine. Profiling relied on immunoSEQ multiplex PCR, and the TCRdb table lists in-frame clones only, not all of them. The table shows over 100,000 clones, with approximately 86% occurring only once. The material sequenced was peripheral blood, taken 28 days after the second AZD1222 dose. Receptors were obtained from an adult who received the AZD1222 COVID-19 vaccine.

The rearrangement uses TRBV5-4 and TRBJ2-3; 8 bases are shared with TRBD2. Germline CDR1 is SGHNT and CDR2 is YYREEE (reference sequence). J gave up 1 base and V 2 bases, and 0 bases lay outside the gene matches. The CDR3 consists of 14 residues. CDR3 coding DNA: TGTGCCAGCAGCTTTAGCGGGGGCACAGATACGCAGTATTTT. The encoded protein is CASSFSGGTDTQYF.

Only one count was recorded for this clone. The rearrangement joins TRBV28 to TRBJ1-2, with D uncertain. The V end was cut by 2 bases, the J end by 8 bases, with 9 bases between. The CDR3 spans 12 residues. CDR1 and CDR2 (germline): MDHEN, SYDVKM. The CDR3 DNA reads as TGTGCCAGCAGTTTAATAGGGTTCGGCTACACCTTC. Protein: CASSLIGFGYTF.

This clone was counted once. V and J are TRBV7-9 and TRBJ1-1, with TRBD1 matching over 7 bases. V lost 3 bases to trimming and J lost 1 base; unmatched junction nucleotides: 2. The CDR3 sequence is 14 residues long. Germline loops: CDR1 SEHNR, CDR2 FQNEAQ (reference sequence). The CDR3 sequence: CASSFGDRNTEAFF. The CDR3 DNA reads as TGTGCCAGCAGCTTTGGGGACAGGAACACTGAAGCTTTCTTT.

This chain links TRBV5-6 with TRBJ2-7, with D perhaps given as TRBD1 or TRBD2 (6 bases each). The V gene's germline CDR1 is SGHDT and CDR2 YYEEEE. CDR3 length equals 14 residues. V lost 0 bases and J lost 6, with 13 bases in between. CDR3 coding DNA: TGTGCCAGCAGCTTGGGTGGCAGGGGAGGCGAGCAGTACTTC. It is translated as CASSLGGRGGEQYF.

The chain uses TRBV14 and TRBJ2-2; D is unclear. This CDR3 has 16 residues. Trimming took 1 base from V and 4 from J, leaving 13 bases between them. Per the germline V gene, CDR1 is SGHDN and CDR2 is FVKESK. The CDR3 loop is CASSQARGGVTGELFF. DNA of the CDR3: TGTGCCAGCAGCCAAGCGAGAGGTGGCGTCACCGGGGAGCTGTTTTTT.

The chain joins TRBV5-5 to TRBJ1-1, with D tentatively TRBD1 (5 bases). Germline values: CDR1 SGHKS, CDR2 YYEKEE (reference sequence). The CDR3 has 14 residues. V was cut by 6 bases and J by 0 bases, with 12 bases left in between. Written as DNA, the CDR3 is TGTGCCAGCACCATAAAGACAGTGAACACTGAAGCTTTCTTT. Its protein product is CASTIKTVNTEAFF.

The chain couples TRBV7-2 to TRBJ1-2; D possibly corresponds to TRBD1 (6 bases). Germline V gene data show CDR1 as SGHTA and CDR2 as FQGNSA. The CDR3 has 17 residues. The V end was cut by 2 bases, the J end by 8 bases, with 24 bases between. CDR3 nucleotide sequence: TGTGCCAGCAGCTTATACCCGAAAACACAGGGATTTGGGGGCTACACCTTC. Translating gives CASSLYPKTQGFGGYTF.

V and J are TRBV2 and TRBJ1-6; TRBD1 agrees at 7 bases. With 6 bases clipped from V and 2 bases from J, the junction kept 19 bases outside the gene matches. CDR3 size: 20 residues. Per germline, CDR1 SNHLY and CDR2 FYNNEI. The CDR3 sequence: CASSPLTPGTATPYNSPLHF. In DNA form, the CDR3 reads TGTGCCAGCAGCCCTTTAACCCCCGGGACAGCGACTCCCTATAATTCACCCCTCCACTTT.